The source of this T cell receptor beta chain is a study of blood T cell repertoires in COVID-19. The J segment lost 5 bases and the V segment lost 5 bases, leaving 4 bases of the junction unmatched. Germline assignment: CDR1 PRHDT and CDR2 FYEKMQ (reference sequence). This CDR3 is 13 amino acids long. Original processing methods: Reference gene primers were amplified, and this amplification served to estimate nucleated cell counts. The method was immunoSEQ multiplex PCR; TCRdb's version includes in-frame clones alone and lacks a portion of them. From that table come the V and J calls and clone size; the DNA was used to work out D and trimming. The repertoire has 200,000 to 300,000 clones, roughly 90% of them found once; the top ten carry roughly 2%.

The chain links TRBV13 to TRBJ2-5; 8 bases are shared with TRBD2. This TCR was recovered from a man aged 30 to 45 with active or convalescent COVID-19. Sequenced input: peripheral blood. CDR3 loop: CASSLREGETQYF. Here the CDR3 DNA reads TGTGCCAGCAGCCTCCGGGAGGGGGAGACCCAGTACTTC. The full variable domain, completed using reference TRBV13 and TRBJ2-5, is AAGVIQSPRHLIKEKRETATLKCYPIPRHDTVYWYQQGPGQDPQFLISFYEKMQSDKGSIPDRFSAQQFSDYHSELNMSSLELGDSALYFCASSLREGETQYFGPGTRLLVL.